Sequencing of this T cell receptor beta chain was carried out in a study of T cell repertoires in cytomegalovirus infection. For the study at large: It was the public TCR beta signatures that indicated both CMV infection and matching HLA type. Study results and caveats: The study identified carriers of CMV plus the relevant HLA from cumulative public TCR beta family frequency. Dominating the ex vivo response were HLA-C-restricted CMV-specific TCR beta clonotypes.

V was clipped by 8 bases and J by 6 bases, with 19 bases between them. CDR3 size: 14 residues. Germline values: CDR1 SGHTA, CDR2 FQGNSA. This clonotype was seen more than once but under ten times. The antigen remains unidentified. Each CDR3 protein gets one entry after TCRdb re-called the reads with MiXCR. This sample has approximately 250,000 distinct CDR3 sequences, with approximately 13% found just once. The sequencing sample was made of PBMCs. The TCR originated in a human donor in good health (CMV status not recorded). Some clones in this sample may be carry-over from other donors' samples. The chain recombines TRBV7-2 with TRBJ1-1; D gene uncertain. The CDR3 DNA reads as TGTGCCAGCTCTCCAAGGGCTCGAACGGCTGAAGCTTTCTTT. It encodes CASSPRARTAEAFF.